This T cell receptor beta chain was recorded in a study of blood T cell repertoires in COVID-19. As for the study in general: Acute and convalescent COVID-19 specimens originated in the United States, Italy and Spain. Nucleic acid was either cDNA or gDNA, and it came from T cells, B-cell-depleted T cells, or PBMCs.

Participant-reported clinical history was the basis for cohort assignment. The CDR3 is made up of 11 amino acids. CDR1 WSHSY and CDR2 SAAADI come from the germline V gene. V was pared by 8 bases and J by 6 bases, with 11 bases between. Some clones are missing from TCRdb's copy, which holds only in-frame ones; the method was immunoSEQ multiplex PCR. The sample holds roughly 230,000 clones; around 83% are singletons and the top ten take 5% to 8%. This chain joins TRBV10-2 and TRBJ2-7; possibly TRBD1 for D (6 bases). This sequence was found in a woman aged 50 to 60 who had been exposed to COVID-19. Sequencing used PBMCs or T cells enriched from blood (not recorded which). Here the CDR3 DNA reads TGCGCCAGCGCTGGGGGCGTCGAGCAGTACTTC. Amino acid sequence: CASAGGVEQYF.